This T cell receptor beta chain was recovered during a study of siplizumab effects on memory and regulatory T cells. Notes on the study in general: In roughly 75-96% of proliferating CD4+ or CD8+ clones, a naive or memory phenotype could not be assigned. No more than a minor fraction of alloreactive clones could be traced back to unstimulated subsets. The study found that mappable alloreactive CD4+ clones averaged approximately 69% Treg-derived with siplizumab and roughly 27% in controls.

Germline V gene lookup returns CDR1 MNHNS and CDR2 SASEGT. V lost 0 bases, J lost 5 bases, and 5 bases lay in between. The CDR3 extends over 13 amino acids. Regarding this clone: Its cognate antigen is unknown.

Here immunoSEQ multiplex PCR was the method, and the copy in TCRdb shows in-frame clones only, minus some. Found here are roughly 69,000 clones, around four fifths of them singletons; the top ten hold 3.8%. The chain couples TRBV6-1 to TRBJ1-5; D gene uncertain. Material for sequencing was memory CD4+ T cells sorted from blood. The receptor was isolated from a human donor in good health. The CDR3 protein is CASSEALYQPQHF. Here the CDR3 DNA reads TGTGCCAGCAGTGAAGCGCTCTATCAGCCCCAGCATTTT.